This note documents a single TCR beta chain sequence. Its antigen is currently unknown. CDR3 length: 14 residues. Germline lookup yields CDR1 MNHNS and CDR2 SASEGT. V gave up 6 bases and J gave up 6 bases, with 17 bases separating them. The data stem from a study of vaccination and CD4 T cells after COVID-19. Turning to the study itself: Cells were stimulated with overlapping spike peptides from SARS-CoV-2, HCoV-NL63, HCoV-OC43 and HCoV-229E. Study-wide findings and caveats: Among reactive clones from convalescent patients, a median approximately 86% appeared only post-vaccination.

Treatment meaning: approximately nine-day PBMC culture with coronavirus spike peptide pools or control peptides (ViraFEST assay). TCRs were sequenced by ViraFEST after antigen-specific T cells had been expanded with peptide pools. Following culture for more than eight days, CD4+ T cells were isolated by negative selection. Sequencing of DNA taken from cultured CD4+ T cells relied on the Oncomine TCR Beta short-read assay. TCRdb redid the calling of the PCR reads with MiXCR, one entry per CDR3 protein. The sample has 15,000 to 20,000 distinct CDR3 sequences, about 35% seen once; the top ten hold roughly 15%.

This TCR was sampled from a human donor with COVID-19. The chain recombines TRBV6-1 with TRBJ1-1, with D maybe TRBD1 (6 bases). Sequencing was performed on cultured CD4+ T cells from blood. The CDR3 sequence is CASRRGGGGAEAFF. CDR3 sequence (DNA): TGTGCCAGCAGGAGGGGTGGAGGGGGGGCTGAAGCTTTCTTT.